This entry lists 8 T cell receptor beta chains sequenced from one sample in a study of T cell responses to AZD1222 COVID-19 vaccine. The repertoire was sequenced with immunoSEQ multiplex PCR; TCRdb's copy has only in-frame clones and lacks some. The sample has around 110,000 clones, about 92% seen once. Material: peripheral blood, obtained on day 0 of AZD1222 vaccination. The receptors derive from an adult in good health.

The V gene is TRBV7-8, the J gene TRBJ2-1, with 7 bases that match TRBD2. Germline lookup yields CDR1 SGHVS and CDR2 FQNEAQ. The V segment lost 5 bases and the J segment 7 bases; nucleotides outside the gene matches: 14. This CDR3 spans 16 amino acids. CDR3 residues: CASSPLRDYTRNEQFF. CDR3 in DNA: TGTGCCAGCAGCCCCCTCCGGGACTACACTAGAAATGAGCAGTTCTTC.

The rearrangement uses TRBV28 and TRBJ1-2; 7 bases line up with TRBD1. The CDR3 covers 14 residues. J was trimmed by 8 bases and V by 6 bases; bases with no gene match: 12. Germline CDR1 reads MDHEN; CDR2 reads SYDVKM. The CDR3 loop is CASSRTRGKGGYTF. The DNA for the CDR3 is TGTGCCAGCAGCCGCACCAGGGGGAAAGGCGGCTACACCTTC.

CDR3 sequence: CASSLGADRIPPQHF. The CDR3 nucleotides are TGTGCCAGCAGCTTAGGGGCGGACAGGATACCGCCCCAGCATTTT. This chain joins TRBV7-8 and TRBJ1-5; 7 bases map to TRBD1. CDR1 SGHVS and CDR2 FQNEAQ come from the germline V gene. V lost 1 base, J lost 9 bases, and 9 bases stayed unmatched. The length of the CDR3 is 15 residues.

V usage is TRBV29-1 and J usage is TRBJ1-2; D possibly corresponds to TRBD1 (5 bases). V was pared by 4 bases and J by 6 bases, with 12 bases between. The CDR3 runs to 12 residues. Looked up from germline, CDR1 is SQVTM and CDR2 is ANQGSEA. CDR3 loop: CSVVGRGDGYTF. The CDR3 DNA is TGCAGCGTTGTAGGCAGAGGGGATGGCTACACCTTC.

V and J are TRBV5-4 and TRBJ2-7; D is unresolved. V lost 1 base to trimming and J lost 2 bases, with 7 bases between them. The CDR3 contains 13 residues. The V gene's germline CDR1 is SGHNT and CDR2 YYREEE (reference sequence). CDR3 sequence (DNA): TGTGCCAGCAGCTTGTGGGGAACCTACGAGCAGTACTTC. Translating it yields CASSLWGTYEQYF. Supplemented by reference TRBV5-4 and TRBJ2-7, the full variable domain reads ETGVTQSPTHLIKTRGQQVTLRCSSQSGHNTVSWYQQALGQGPQFIFQYYREEENGRGNFPPRFSGLQFPNYSSELNVNALELDDSALYLCASSLWGTYEQYFGPGTRLTVT.

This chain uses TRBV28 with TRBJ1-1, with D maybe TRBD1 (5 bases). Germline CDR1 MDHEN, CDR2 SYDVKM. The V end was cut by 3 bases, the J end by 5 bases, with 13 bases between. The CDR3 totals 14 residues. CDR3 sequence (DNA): TGTGCCAGCAGTTTCAGTTTAAGACAGACTGAAGCTTTCTTT. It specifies CASSFSLRQTEAFF.

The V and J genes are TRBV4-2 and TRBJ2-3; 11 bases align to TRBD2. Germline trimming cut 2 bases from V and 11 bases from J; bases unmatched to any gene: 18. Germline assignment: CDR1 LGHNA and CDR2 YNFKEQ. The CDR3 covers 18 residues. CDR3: CASSQILAGEAVRGKQYF. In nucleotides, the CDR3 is TGTGCCAGCAGCCAAATACTAGCGGGAGAGGCTGTCCGGGGAAAGCAGTATTTT.

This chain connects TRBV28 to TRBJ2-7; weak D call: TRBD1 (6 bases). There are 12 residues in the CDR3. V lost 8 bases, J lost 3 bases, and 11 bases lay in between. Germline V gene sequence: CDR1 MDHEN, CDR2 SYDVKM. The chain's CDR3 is CASLTGNYEQYF. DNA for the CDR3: TGTGCCAGCTTGACAGGTAACTACGAGCAGTACTTC.